The 17 T cell receptor beta chains below were found in one sample sequenced in a study of T cell responses to AZD1222 COVID-19 vaccine. Assay used: immunoSEQ multiplex PCR; TCRdb lists only in-frame clones, some missing. The sample records under 150,000 clones, about 89% being singletons. This material consisted of peripheral blood, taken on day 0 of AZD1222 vaccination. These receptors were taken from an adult in good health.

This clone came up a few times. The V and J genes are TRBV5-1 and TRBJ2-7, with D possibly being TRBD2 (8 bases). The CDR3 covers 15 residues. Deletions cut 1 base from V and 6 bases from J, with 17 bases between. Germline V gene lookup returns CDR1 SGHRS and CDR2 YFSETQ. CDR3 amino acids: CASSLSPGGGSEQYF. DNA for the CDR3: TGCGCCAGCAGCTTGTCGCCGGGAGGGGGCAGCGAGCAGTACTTC.

This clone was detected once. This chain joins TRBV6-2 or TRBV6-3 and TRBJ2-2, with 10 bases identical to TRBD1. The CDR3 runs to 15 residues. After removal of 5 bases from V and 3 bases from J, the junction contained 3 bases not matched to a gene. Germline V gives CDR1 MNHEY, CDR2 SVGEGT. DNA of the CDR3: TGTGCCAGCAGTACCGGGACAGGGGACACCGGGGAGCTGTTTTTT. The encoded protein is CASSTGTGDTGELFF.

J is TRBJ2-3 and V is TRBV7-8, with 11 bases that match TRBD2. With 5 bases clipped from V and 3 bases from J, the junction kept 4 bases outside the gene matches. Germline V lookup: CDR1 SGHVS, CDR2 FQNEAQ. This CDR3 has 15 residues. The CDR3 nucleotides are TGTGCCAGCAGCACACTAGCGGGGGTGACAGATACGCAGTATTTT. Translating gives CASSTLAGVTDTQYF.

The J gene is TRBJ1-2, the V gene TRBV29-1; 8 bases line up with TRBD1. The CDR3 sequence is 13 residues long. CDR1 is SQVTM and CDR2 is ANQGSEA in the germline V gene. Trimming cost V 3 bases and J 4 bases; bases outside gene matches: 4. The DNA of the CDR3 is TGCAGCGTTGAGGGACAGGAGGGCTATGGCTACACCTTC. Its translation is CSVEGQEGYGYTF.

This clone was recorded a few times. The chain uses TRBV5-1 and TRBJ1-5, with D uncertain. Germline CDR1 is SGHRS and CDR2 is YFSETQ. The CDR3 covers 14 residues. Trimming left V 4 bases short and J 2 bases short, with 10 bases between. CDR3 nucleotide sequence: TGCGCCAGCAGCCCCGACAATGGCAATCAGCCCCAGCATTTT. Its translation is CASSPDNGNQPQHF. The full variable domain, completed using reference TRBV5-1 and TRBJ1-5, is KAGVTQTPRYLIKTRGQQVTLSCSPISGHRSVSWYQQTPGQGLQFLFEYFSETQRNKGNFPGRFSGRQFSNSRSEMNVSTLELGDSALYLCASSPDNGNQPQHFGDGTRLSIL.

The V gene is TRBV5-1, the J gene TRBJ2-2, with a tentative D call TRBD1 (6 bases). The ends were cut back, 6 bases at V and 0 bases at J, with 18 bases in the middle. In germline, CDR1 is SGHRS, CDR2 YFSETQ. CDR3 length: 17 amino acids. The CDR3 DNA reads as TGCGCCAGCATGCGGCCAGGGGAAACTACGAACACCGGGGAGCTGTTTTTT. This sequence encodes CASMRPGETTNTGELFF.

The chain uses TRBV3-1 (or the pseudogene TRBV3-2) and TRBJ1-6; D gene uncertain. Germline loops: CDR1 LGHDT, CDR2 YNNKEL (reference sequence). CDR3 length: 17 amino acids. The V end was cut by 1 base, the J end by 9 bases, with 19 bases between. The CDR3, as DNA: TGTGCCAGCAGCCAAGGGTTCCGAGGAGTTAGCGCTTCACCCCTCCACTTT. Encoded protein: CASSQGFRGVSASPLHF.

V and J are TRBV29-1 and TRBJ2-1; no firm D call. Germline CDR1 reads SQVTM; CDR2 reads ANQGSEA. The length of the CDR3 is 13 residues. V lost 2 bases and J 2 bases, leaving 7 bases between the germline ends. The CDR3 reads CSVEMGTYNEQFF. In DNA, the CDR3 is TGCAGCGTTGAAATGGGTACCTACAATGAGCAGTTCTTC.

V gene TRBV10-2 combines with J gene TRBJ1-5, with a weak D call TRBD1 (5 bases). This CDR3 is built from 15 residues. Between the trimmed V and J ends, which lost 1 base and 4 bases, there was a span of 11 bases. Germline CDR1 reads WSHSY; CDR2 reads SAAADI. CDR3 amino acids: CASSEFEGPNQPQHF. The DNA for the CDR3 is TGCGCCAGCAGTGAGTTCGAGGGACCTAATCAGCCCCAGCATTTT.

J is TRBJ1-5 and V is TRBV19; D is uncertain. With 5 bases removed from V and 5 bases from J, the gap between germline ends came to 10 bases. The germline CDR1 and CDR2 sequences are LNHDA and SQIVND (reference sequence). This CDR3 region has 13 residues. The CDR3 sequence is CASSPQVDQPQHF. The CDR3 DNA is TGTGCCAGTAGTCCTCAGGTAGATCAGCCCCAGCATTTT.

This rearrangement joins TRBV19 to TRBJ2-7; 11 bases fit TRBD1. Losses at the gene ends were 7 bases for V and 1 base for J; bases not matched to a gene: 6. CDR3 length: 15 residues. Germline V lookup: CDR1 LNHDA, CDR2 SQIVND (reference sequence). The CDR3 DNA is TGTGCCAGTAAACGAGGACAGGGGGCTTCCTACGAGCAGTACTTC. Its protein is CASKRGQGASYEQYF.

This clone was found once. The chain employs TRBV15 and TRBJ1-2; tentative D call: TRBD1 (6 bases). CDR1 is LNHNV, CDR2 YYDKDF, per germline (reference sequence). The V gene lost 2 bases and the J gene lost 8 bases, with 18 bases spanning the gap. CDR3 length equals 15 residues. The CDR3 sequence is CATSRSGPTGIGYTF. DNA for the CDR3: TGTGCCACCAGCAGATCTGGCCCCACAGGGATCGGCTACACCTTC.

The CDR3 is CASSAASEGSNQPQHF. CDR3 DNA sequence: TGTGCCAGTAGCGCTGCCTCGGAGGGGAGCAATCAGCCCCAGCATTTT. V and J are TRBV19 and TRBJ1-5, with D tentatively TRBD1 (5 bases). Trimming removed 6 bases at V and 1 base at J, with 16 bases between. Germline CDR1 LNHDA, CDR2 SQIVND (reference sequence). The CDR3 loop spans 16 amino acids.

The chain joins TRBV29-1 to TRBJ1-2; 7 nucleotides match TRBD1. Germline-derived CDR1 and CDR2 are SQVTM and ANQGSEA. The CDR3 covers 14 residues. Losses at the gene ends were 0 bases for V and 4 bases for J; bases not matched to a gene: 5. Written as DNA, the CDR3 is TGCAGCGTTGAAGATCAGGGGGTGGGCTATGGCTACACCTTC. This encodes CSVEDQGVGYGYTF. Full variable domain (outside the CDR3, taken from reference TRBV29-1 and TRBJ1-2): SAVISQKPSRDICQRGTSLTIQCQVDSQVTMMFWYRQQPGQSLTLIATANQGSEATYESGFVIDKFPISRPNLTFSTLTVSNMSPEDSSIYLCSVEDQGVGYGYTFGSGTRLTVV.

The V gene is TRBV3-1 (or the pseudogene TRBV3-2), the J gene TRBJ1-1; D not resolved. V was cut by 3 bases and J by 0 bases, with 5 bases left in between. This CDR3 has 13 residues. From germline, CDR1 is LGHDT and CDR2 YNNKEL (reference sequence). This CDR3 is CASSHGMNTEAFF. CDR3 nucleotide sequence: TGTGCCAGCAGCCACGGAATGAACACTGAAGCTTTCTTT.

The chain uses TRBV27 and TRBJ2-1; D unresolved. This CDR3 spans 12 amino acids. Germline values: CDR1 MNHEY, CDR2 SMNVEV (reference sequence). Deletions cut 3 bases from V and 10 bases from J, with 10 bases between. Written as DNA, the CDR3 is TGTGCCAGCAGTTTGGACCAGAGGGAGCAGTTCTTC. This gives the protein CASSLDQREQFF.

The table lists this clone with a count of one. The J gene is TRBJ1-1, the V gene TRBV28, with 8 bases lining up with TRBD1. V lost 2 bases and J lost 1; bases outside the gene matches: 9. CDR1 is MDHEN and CDR2 is SYDVKM in the germline V gene. CDR3 length: 17 residues. CDR3 in DNA: TGTGCCAGCAGTTTACGGCAGGGGGCTTTCCAGAACACTGAAGCTTTCTTT. It encodes CASSLRQGAFQNTEAFF.